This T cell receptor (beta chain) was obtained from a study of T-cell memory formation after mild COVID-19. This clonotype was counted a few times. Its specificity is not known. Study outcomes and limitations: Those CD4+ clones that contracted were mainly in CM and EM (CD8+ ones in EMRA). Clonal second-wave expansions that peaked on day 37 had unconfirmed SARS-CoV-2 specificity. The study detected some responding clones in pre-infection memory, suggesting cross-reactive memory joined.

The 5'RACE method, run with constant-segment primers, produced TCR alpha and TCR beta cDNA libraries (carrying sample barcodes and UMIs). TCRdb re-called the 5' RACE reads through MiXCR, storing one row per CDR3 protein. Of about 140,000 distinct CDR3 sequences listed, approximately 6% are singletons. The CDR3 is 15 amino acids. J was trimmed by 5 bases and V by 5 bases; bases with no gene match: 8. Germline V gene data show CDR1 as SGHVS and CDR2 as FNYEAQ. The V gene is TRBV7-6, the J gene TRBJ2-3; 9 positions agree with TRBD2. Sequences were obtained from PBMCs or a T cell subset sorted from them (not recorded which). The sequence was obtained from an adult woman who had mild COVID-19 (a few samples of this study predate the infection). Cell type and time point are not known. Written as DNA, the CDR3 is TGTGCCAGCAGCGTTAGCGGGGGCGGGAGAGATACGCAGTATTTT. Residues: CASSVSGGGRDTQYF. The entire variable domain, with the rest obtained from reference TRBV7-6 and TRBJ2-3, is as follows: GAGVSQSPRYKVTKRGQDVALRCDPISGHVSLYWYRQALGQGPEFLTYFNYEAQQDKSGLPNDRFSAERPEGSISTLTIQRTEQRDSAMYRCASSVSGGGRDTQYFGPGTRLTVL.